What follows are 21 T cell receptor beta chains derived from one specimen sequenced in a study of T cells in Graves' hyperthyroidism and ophthalmopathy. Amplification of TCR beta CDR3 regions was performed using RNA transcripts as template. An initial round of RT-PCR targeting the TCR CDR3 relied on the HTBI primer set. Each CDR3 protein is one row after TCRdb ran MiXCR on the multiplex PCR reads. Counted here are approximately 400,000 distinct CDR3 sequences, approximately 15% occurring once; the ten biggest clones make up 15% to 20%. Sequences were obtained from blood. The receptors come from a woman aged 25 to 45 with Graves' ophthalmopathy.

This clonotype was picked up many times. CDR3 DNA: TGTGCCAGCAGCATATACAGGGAGGACATGAACACTGAAGCTTTCTTT. Translation: CASSIYREDMNTEAFF. V gene TRBV7-9 combines with J gene TRBJ1-1, with D possibly being TRBD1 (6 bases). There are 16 residues in the CDR3. Germline lookup yields CDR1 SEHNR and CDR2 FQNEAQ (reference sequence). Trimming shortened V by 5 bases and J by 0 bases, and 16 bases separated the two germline ends. The full variable domain, rest sourced from reference TRBV7-9 and TRBJ1-1, is DTGVSQNPRHKITKRGQNVTFRCDPISEHNRLYWYRQTLGQGPEFLTYFQNEAQLEKSRLLSDRFSAERPKGSFSTLEIQRTEQGDSAMYLCASSIYREDMNTEAFFGQGTRLTVV.

The CDR3 loop is CASSDLQNTEAFF. The CDR3 DNA reads as TGTGCCAGCAGTGATCTACAGAACACTGAAGCTTTCTTT. The chain recombines TRBV25-1 with TRBJ1-1, with D unresolved. V was cut by 3 bases and J by 1 base, with 6 bases left in between. CDR1 is MGHDK, CDR2 SYGVNS, per germline. The CDR3 is 13 amino acids.

This clonotype was detected ten times or more. This chain joins TRBV2 and TRBJ1-4; D call uncertain. The CDR3 is 15 amino acids. V was trimmed by 2 bases and J by 0 bases, leaving 7 bases between them. Germline values: CDR1 SNHLY, CDR2 FYNNEI. The CDR3 nucleotides are TGTGCCAGCAGTGAATCTGCGGCAACTAATGAAAAACTGTTTTTT. It yields the protein CASSESAATNEKLFF.

This clonotype was detected a few times. The chain recombines TRBV25-1 with TRBJ1-2, with D possibly being TRBD1 (5 bases). Germline V gene data show CDR1 as MGHDK and CDR2 as SYGVNS. V shed 1 base and J shed 5 bases, with 11 bases lying between them. The CDR3 consists of 14 residues. This CDR3 reads CASSEWGLDYGYTF. CDR3 bases: TGTGCCAGCAGTGAATGGGGACTTGATTATGGCTACACCTTC.

The chain links TRBV6-1 to TRBJ2-1; 12 bases map to TRBD2. J was trimmed by 9 bases and V by 3 bases; bases with no gene match: 6. Germline assignment: CDR1 MNHNS and CDR2 SASEGT. The CDR3 consists of 15 residues. CDR3 in amino acids: CASSDASGGAGEQFF. The CDR3, as DNA: TGTGCCAGCAGTGATGCTAGCGGGGGGGCGGGTGAGCAGTTCTTC.

In this sample, this clonotype turned up many times. The chain recombines TRBV5-6 with TRBJ2-1, with a possible D match to TRBD2 (6 bases). Trimming took off 9 bases at V and 0 bases at J, with 16 bases between the two ends. Germline CDR1 reads SGHDT; CDR2 reads YYEEEE. The length of the CDR3 is 15 residues. The CDR3 bases are TGTGCCACCAGGGCGCGGGGTAGCTCCTACAATGAGCAGTTCTTC. Translating it yields CATRARGSSYNEQFF.

This clonotype was seen repeatedly, ten times or more. The CDR3: CASSPHLGTAARTEAFF. CDR3 DNA sequence: TGTGCCAGCAGTCCTCACCTCGGGACAGCGGCCAGGACTGAAGCTTTCTTT. The J gene is TRBJ1-1, the V gene TRBV27, with TRBD1 matching 7 bases. Germline trimming cut 5 bases from V and 5 bases from J; bases unmatched to any gene: 17. CDR3 length equals 17 residues. Germline V gene lookup returns CDR1 MNHEY and CDR2 SMNVEV (reference sequence).

The rearrangement uses TRBV2 and TRBJ2-7; 14 bases map to TRBD2. Germline V CDR1 and CDR2: SNHLY, FYNNEI. Germline trimming cut 6 bases from V and 4 bases from J; bases unmatched to any gene: 14. This CDR3 contains 18 residues. The CDR3 sequence is CASREGLAGASIPYEQYF. The DNA for the CDR3 is TGTGCCAGCAGAGAGGGACTAGCGGGGGCCTCAATACCTTACGAGCAGTACTTC.

There are many counts of this clonotype. The genes are TRBV2 and TRBJ1-6, with D perhaps matching TRBD1 (5 bases). This CDR3 has 14 residues. Germline values: CDR1 SNHLY, CDR2 FYNNEI. Trimming pared 6 bases from V and 5 bases from J, leaving 11 bases between. CDR3 loop: CASRPQGNNSPLHF. CDR3 coding DNA: TGTGCCAGCAGGCCCCAGGGTAATAATTCACCCCTCCACTTT.

This clonotype was observed at least ten times. J is TRBJ1-2 and V is TRBV5-6, with D tentatively TRBD1 (6 bases). Germline V lookup: CDR1 SGHDT, CDR2 YYEEEE. The CDR3 is 14 amino acids. The V and J ends lost 2 bases and 4 bases respectively, with 12 bases between them. The CDR3 reads CASSLPGQIYGYTF. Here the CDR3 DNA reads TGTGCCAGCAGCTTACCCGGACAGATCTATGGCTACACCTTC.

This clonotype was counted between two and nine times. The rearrangement uses TRBV10-3 and TRBJ2-5, with TRBD2 identical over 12 bases. The CDR3 runs to 18 residues. The V segment lost 3 bases and the J segment 1 base; nucleotides outside the gene matches: 9. Looked up from germline, CDR1 is ENHRY and CDR2 is SYGVKD. CDR3 loop: CAISEGLAGGRSQETQYF. In DNA, the CDR3 is TGTGCCATCAGTGAAGGGCTAGCGGGGGGGCGAAGCCAAGAGACCCAGTACTTC.

This clonotype has at least ten counts. V is TRBV29-1 and J is TRBJ1-3; 7 bases match TRBD1. Germline V CDR1 and CDR2: SQVTM, ANQGSEA. J lost 1 base, V lost 4 bases, and 4 bases had no gene match. The CDR3 runs to 14 residues. The CDR3 loop is CSVGLGQSGNTIYF. The CDR3 DNA sequence: TGCAGCGTTGGTCTGGGACAGTCTGGAAACACCATATATTTT.

CDR3 DNA: TGTGCCAGCAGTGAAAAGCGAATGACAGTTCGAGGCTACACCTTC. Translated, it gives CASSEKRMTVRGYTF. The V and J genes are TRBV6-1 and TRBJ1-2; possibly TRBD1 for D (5 bases). V was cut by 2 bases and J by 8 bases, with 18 bases left in between. Germline lookup yields CDR1 MNHNS and CDR2 SASEGT. The CDR3 has 15 residues.

This clonotype was seen repeatedly, ten times or more. The gene calls are TRBV11-2 and TRBJ1-6; D remains ambiguous. This CDR3 has 15 amino acids. In germline, CDR1 is SGHAT, CDR2 FQNNGV. Trimming stripped 3 bases from V and 9 bases from J, with 15 bases between. The CDR3 coding sequence is TGTGCCAGCAGCTTTGAGCCGGGTTACACTTCACCCCTCCACTTT. Residues: CASSFEPGYTSPLHF.

In this sample, this clonotype turned up many times. The chain carries TRBV6-1 and TRBJ2-5; TRBD1 aligns across 7 bases. CDR3 length: 14 amino acids. Germline values: CDR1 MNHNS, CDR2 SASEGT. J was trimmed by 5 bases and V by 8 bases; bases with no gene match: 11. CDR3 in DNA: TGTGCCAGCTCAGATAGGGGGCTTTTGGAGACCCAGTACTTC. Translated, it gives CASSDRGLLETQYF.

This clonotype was seen at least ten times. Written as DNA, the CDR3 is TGCAGTGCTCACCATCATACAGGGAACGCTCTCTACGAGCAGTACTTC. It codes for CSAHHHTGNALYEQYF. V usage is TRBV20-1 and J usage is TRBJ2-7, with D perhaps TRBD1 (6 bases). The V gene's germline CDR1 is DFQATT and CDR2 SNEGSKA (reference sequence). This CDR3 has 16 residues. The V end lost 5 bases, the J end lost 3 bases, and 23 bases lay between the germline ends.

This clonotype was picked up many times. The chain recombines TRBV20-1 with TRBJ1-1; weak D call: TRBD1 (5 bases). The CDR3 length is 14 residues. Germline V gives CDR1 DFQATT, CDR2 SNEGSKA (reference sequence). V lost 0 bases, J lost 4 bases, and 12 bases lay in between. The CDR3 nucleotides read TGCAGTGCTAGAGATCATCAGGGTGGCACTGAAGCTTTCTTT. It specifies CSARDHQGGTEAFF.

This clonotype has at least ten counts. This chain uses TRBV28 with TRBJ1-2; D uncertain. The CDR3 runs to 13 residues. CDR1 and CDR2 from the germline V gene are MDHEN and SYDVKM. The V end was cut by 0 bases, the J end by 7 bases, with 9 bases between. The CDR3 here is CASSLWGMVGYTF. The CDR3, as DNA: TGTGCCAGCAGTTTATGGGGCATGGTTGGCTACACCTTC.

This clonotype appeared many times. This chain joins TRBV2 and TRBJ2-5, with 8 bases lining up with TRBD2. Germline V gene data show CDR1 as SNHLY and CDR2 as FYNNEI. Trimming removed 7 bases from V and 2 bases from J; junction bases left unmatched: 3. The CDR3 spans 13 residues. The CDR3 DNA reads as TGTGCCAGCATGCGGGGGGAACAAGAGACCCAGTACTTC. Its protein product is CASMRGEQETQYF. The entire variable domain, with the rest obtained from reference TRBV2 and TRBJ2-5, is as follows: EPEVTQTPSHQVTQMGQEVILRCVPISNHLYFYWYRQILGQKVEFLVSFYNNEISEKSEIFDDQFSVERPDGSNFTLKIRSTKLEDSAMYFCASMRGEQETQYFGPGTRLLVL.

Many counts were recorded for this clonotype. The CDR3, as DNA: TGTGCCAGCAGCTTAGGGGGGACCAGCTCTGGAAACACCATATATTTT. Its protein product is CASSLGGTSSGNTIYF. The chain links TRBV7-2 to TRBJ1-3; tentatively, D is TRBD1 (5 bases). This CDR3 has 16 amino acids. The V gene lost 1 base and the J gene lost 0 bases, with 10 bases spanning the gap. Germline values: CDR1 SGHTA, CDR2 FQGNSA.

This chain joins TRBV7-2 and TRBJ1-1; D ambiguous. The V gene lost 0 bases and the J gene lost 0 bases, with 11 bases spanning the gap. Germline V gene lookup returns CDR1 SGHTA and CDR2 FQGNSA. The CDR3 totals 16 residues. CDR3: CASSLALGRLNTEAFF. The CDR3 DNA reads as TGTGCCAGCAGCTTAGCGTTAGGCAGACTGAACACTGAAGCTTTCTTT. Supplemented by reference TRBV7-2 and TRBJ1-1, the full variable domain reads GAGVSQSPSNKVTEKGKDVELRCDPISGHTALYWYRQSLGQGLEFLIYFQGNSAPDKSGLPSDRFSAERTGGSVSTLTIQRTQQEDSAVYLCASSLALGRLNTEAFFGQGTRLTVV.